The clone carrying this T cell receptor beta chain was picked up a small number of times. The data stem from a study of blood T cells in healthy people across ages. This CDR3 has 16 amino acids. V was clipped by 3 bases and J by 0 bases, with 12 bases between them. Looked up from germline, CDR1 is KGHSH and CDR2 is LQKENI. With each sample, at least 6 micrograms of total RNA were extracted. Primers used in a second PCR of roughly 7 to 12 cycles were a sample-barcoded 5' primer and a J-beta primer mix. Via MiXCR, TCRdb re-called the 5' RACE reads, giving one row per CDR3 protein. The table shows about 1.6 million distinct CDR3 sequences, with about 31% occurring only once.

The TCR originated in a woman in her 30s in good health. The sequenced sample consisted of blood. This chain connects TRBV18 to TRBJ2-1, with a weak D call TRBD2 (5 bases). In DNA, the CDR3 is TGTGCCAGCTCACCGGCTAGCATTGGCTCCTACAATGAGCAGTTCTTC. Translated: CASSPASIGSYNEQFF.